This TCR beta chain was recovered during a study of Graves' ophthalmopathy and Graves' hyperthyroidism. Amplified TCR beta CDR3 regions were obtained using RNA transcripts as template. RT-PCR was first run with HTBI primers, then multiplex PCR in a second round. One entry per CDR3 protein results from TCRdb running MiXCR on the multiplex PCR reads. The data show 300,000 to 500,000 distinct CDR3 sequences, 15% to 17% seen once. Study results and limitations: Most expanded clonotypes in thyroid above 0.001 frequency also showed up in blood.

From germline, CDR1 is SGHRS and CDR2 YFSETQ. The CDR3 runs 15 residues. With 2 bases removed from V and 2 bases from J, the gap between germline ends came to 13 bases. Ten or more counts support this clonotype. The antigen is undetermined. Sequences were obtained from peripheral blood. This sequence was found in a woman aged 18 to 35 with stable Graves' hyperthyroidism. This chain uses TRBV5-1 with TRBJ2-5; the D gene could be TRBD1 or TRBD2 (5 bases each). Here the CDR3 DNA reads TGCGCCAGCAGCTTTAACGGGGACCGACAAGAGACCCAGTACTTC. It is translated as CASSFNGDRQETQYF.